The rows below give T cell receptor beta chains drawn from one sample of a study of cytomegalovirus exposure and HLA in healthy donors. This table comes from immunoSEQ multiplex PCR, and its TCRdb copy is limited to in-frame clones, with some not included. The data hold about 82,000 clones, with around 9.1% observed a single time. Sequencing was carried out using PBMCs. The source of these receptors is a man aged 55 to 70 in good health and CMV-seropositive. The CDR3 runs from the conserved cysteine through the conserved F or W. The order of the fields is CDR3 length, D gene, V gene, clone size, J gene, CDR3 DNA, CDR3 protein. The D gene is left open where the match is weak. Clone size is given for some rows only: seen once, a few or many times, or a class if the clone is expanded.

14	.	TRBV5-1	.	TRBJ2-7	TGCGCCAGCAGCTTGGGCGGAGACTCCTACGAGCAGTACTTC	CASSLGGDSYEQYF
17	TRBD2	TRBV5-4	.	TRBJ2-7	TGTGCCAGCAGCCCGGGGACTAGCGGACTCGCGGGGGACGAGCAGTACTTC	CASSPGTSGLAGDEQYF
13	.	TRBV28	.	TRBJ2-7	TGTGCCAGCAGGCCAGGCCTCGGTGCAGAGCAGTACTTC	CASRPGLGAEQYF
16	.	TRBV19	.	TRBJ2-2	TGTGCCAGTAGTATAAGGTCGCAGGGAGGCACCGGGGAGCTGTTTTTT	CASSIRSQGGTGELFF
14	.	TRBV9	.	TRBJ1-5	TGTGCCAGCAGCGTCGGGGAGAGCAATCAGCCCCAGCATTTT	CASSVGESNQPQHF
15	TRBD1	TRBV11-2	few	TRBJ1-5	TGTGCCAGCAGCTACAGGGGATATAGCAATCAGCCCCAGCATTTT	CASSYRGYSNQPQHF
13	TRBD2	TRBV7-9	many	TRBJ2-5	TGTGCCAGCAGCTTATGGGGGGGTGAGACCCAGTACTTC	CASSLWGGETQYF
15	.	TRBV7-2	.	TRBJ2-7	TGTGCCAGCAGCTTGGTTCAGGGGCCAGCCTACGAGCAGTACTTC	CASSLVQGPAYEQYF
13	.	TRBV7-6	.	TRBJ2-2	TGTGCCAGCAGCTCAGCGAACACCGGGGAGCTGTTTTTT	CASSSANTGELFF
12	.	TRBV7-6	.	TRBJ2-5	TGTGCCAGCGGGGGAGGACGAGCATCGCAGTACTTC	CASGGGRASQYF
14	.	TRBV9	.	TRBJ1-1	TGTGCCAGCAGCGTTAGGGGTGCTGACACTGAAGCTTTCTTT	CASSVRGADTEAFF
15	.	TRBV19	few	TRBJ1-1	TGTGCCAGTAGGGGGCTGGGCTCCGTGAACACTGAAGCTTTCTTT	CASRGLGSVNTEAFF
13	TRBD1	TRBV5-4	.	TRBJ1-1	TGTGCCAGCAGCCCCGACAGGGGCCTTAAAGCTTTCTTT	CASSPDRGLKAFF
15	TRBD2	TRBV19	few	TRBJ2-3	TGTGCCAGTAGTAGCACTAGCGGGGGTACTGATACGCAGTATTTT	CASSSTSGGTDTQYF
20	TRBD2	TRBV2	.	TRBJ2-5	TGTGCCAGCAGTCGACGAAAGGGACTAGCGGGGGGCCGTACCCAAGAGACCCAGTACTTC	CASSRRKGLAGGRTQETQYF
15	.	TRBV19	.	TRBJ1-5	TGTGCCAGTAGTATTGGGGGGGTGTTAAATCAGCCCCAGCATTTT	CASSIGGVLNQPQHF
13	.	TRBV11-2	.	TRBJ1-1	TGTGCCCTAAACACAGGTATGAACACTGAAGCTTTCTTT	CALNTGMNTEAFF
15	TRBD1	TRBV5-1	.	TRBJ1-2	TGCGCCAGCAGCTTGACAGGGGGCCCATCCTATGGCTACACCTTC	CASSLTGGPSYGYTF
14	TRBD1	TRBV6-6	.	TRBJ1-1	TGTGCCAGCAGCCGCCGGGACAGGAACACTGAAGCTTTCTTT	CASSRRDRNTEAFF
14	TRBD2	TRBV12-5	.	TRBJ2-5	TGTGCTAGTGCCGCCACTAGCGGGGTAGAGACCCAGTACTTC	CASAATSGVETQYF